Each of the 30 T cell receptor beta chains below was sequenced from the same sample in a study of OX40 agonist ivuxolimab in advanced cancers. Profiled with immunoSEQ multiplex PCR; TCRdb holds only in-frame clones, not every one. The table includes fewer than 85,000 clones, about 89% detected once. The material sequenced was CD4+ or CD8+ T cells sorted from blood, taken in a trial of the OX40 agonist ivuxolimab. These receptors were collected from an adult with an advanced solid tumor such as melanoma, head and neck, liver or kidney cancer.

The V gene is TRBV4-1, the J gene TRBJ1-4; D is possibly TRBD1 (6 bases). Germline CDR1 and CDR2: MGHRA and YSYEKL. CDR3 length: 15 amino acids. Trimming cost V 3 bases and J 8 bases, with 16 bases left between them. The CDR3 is CASSHRGLSGEKLFF. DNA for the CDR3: TGCGCCAGCAGCCATCGGGGGCTGAGTGGCGAAAAACTGTTTTTT.

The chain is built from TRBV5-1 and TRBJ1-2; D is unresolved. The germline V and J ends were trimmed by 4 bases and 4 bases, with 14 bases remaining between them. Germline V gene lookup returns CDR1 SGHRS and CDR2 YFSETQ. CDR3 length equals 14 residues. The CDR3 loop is CASSLPGNSYGYTF. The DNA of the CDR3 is TGCGCCAGCAGCCTCCCTGGGAATTCCTATGGCTACACCTTC.

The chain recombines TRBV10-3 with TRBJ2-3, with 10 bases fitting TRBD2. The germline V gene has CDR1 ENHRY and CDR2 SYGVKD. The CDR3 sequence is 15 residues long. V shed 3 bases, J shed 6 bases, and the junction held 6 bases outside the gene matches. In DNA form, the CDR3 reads TGTGCCATCAGTGATCCTAGCGGGGGAGCGGATACGCAGTATTTT. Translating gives CAISDPSGGADTQYF.

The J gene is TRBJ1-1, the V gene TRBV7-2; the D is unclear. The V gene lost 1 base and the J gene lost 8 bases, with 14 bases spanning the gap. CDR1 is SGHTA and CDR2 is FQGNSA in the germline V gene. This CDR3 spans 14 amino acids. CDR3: CASSLDRALKEAFF. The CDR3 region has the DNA TGTGCCAGCAGCTTAGACCGGGCCTTGAAGGAAGCTTTCTTT.

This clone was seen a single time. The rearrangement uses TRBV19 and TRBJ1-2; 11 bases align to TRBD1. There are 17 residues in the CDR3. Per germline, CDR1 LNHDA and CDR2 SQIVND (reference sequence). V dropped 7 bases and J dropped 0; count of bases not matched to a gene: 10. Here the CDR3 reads CASNQGQGEGPNYGYTF. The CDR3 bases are TGTGCCAGTAACCAGGGACAGGGGGAAGGCCCTAACTATGGCTACACCTTC.

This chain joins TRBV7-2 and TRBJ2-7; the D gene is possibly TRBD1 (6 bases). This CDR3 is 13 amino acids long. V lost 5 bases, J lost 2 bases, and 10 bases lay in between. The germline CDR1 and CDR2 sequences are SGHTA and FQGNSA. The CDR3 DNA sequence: TGTGCCAGCAGCCTGGACAGAACCTACGAGCAGTACTTC. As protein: CASSLDRTYEQYF.

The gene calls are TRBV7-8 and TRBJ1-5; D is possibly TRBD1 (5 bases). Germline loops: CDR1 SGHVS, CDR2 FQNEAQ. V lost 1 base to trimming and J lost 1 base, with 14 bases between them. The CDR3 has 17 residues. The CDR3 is CASSLDGTMVSNQPQHF. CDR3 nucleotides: TGTGCCAGCAGCTTAGATGGGACCATGGTGAGCAATCAGCCCCAGCATTTT.

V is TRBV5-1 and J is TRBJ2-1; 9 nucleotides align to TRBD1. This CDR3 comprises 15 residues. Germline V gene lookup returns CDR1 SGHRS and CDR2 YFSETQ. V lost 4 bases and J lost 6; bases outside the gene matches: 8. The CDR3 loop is CASSPTGTGSNEQFF. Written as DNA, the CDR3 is TGCGCCAGCAGCCCTACCGGGACAGGGTCCAATGAGCAGTTCTTC.

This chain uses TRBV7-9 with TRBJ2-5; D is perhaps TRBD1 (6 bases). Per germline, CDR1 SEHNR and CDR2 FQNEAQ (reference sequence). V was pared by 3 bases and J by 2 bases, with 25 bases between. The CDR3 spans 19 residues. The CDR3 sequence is CASSLGASSTPTLQETQYF. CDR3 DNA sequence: TGTGCCAGCAGCTTGGGGGCTAGCTCTACACCGACACTACAAGAGACCCAGTACTTC.

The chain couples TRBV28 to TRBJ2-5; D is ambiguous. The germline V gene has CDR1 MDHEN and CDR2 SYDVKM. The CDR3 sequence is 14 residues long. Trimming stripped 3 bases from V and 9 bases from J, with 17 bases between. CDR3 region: CASSLSLGAAAQYF. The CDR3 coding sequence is TGTGCCAGCAGTTTGTCCTTGGGCGCCGCGGCCCAGTACTTC.

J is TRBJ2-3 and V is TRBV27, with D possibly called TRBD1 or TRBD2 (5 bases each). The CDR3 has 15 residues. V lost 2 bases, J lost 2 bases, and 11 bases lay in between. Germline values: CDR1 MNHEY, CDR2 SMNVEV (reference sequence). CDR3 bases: TGTGCCAGCAGTTTACTCCGGGGCGCCACAGATACGCAGTATTTT. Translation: CASSLLRGATDTQYF.

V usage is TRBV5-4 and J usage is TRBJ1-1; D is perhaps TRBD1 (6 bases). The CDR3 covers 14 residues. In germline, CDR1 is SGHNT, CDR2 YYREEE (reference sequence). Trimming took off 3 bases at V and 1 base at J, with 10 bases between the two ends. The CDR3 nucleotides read TGTGCCAGCAGCTGGGGGGGCTCGAACACTGAAGCTTTCTTT. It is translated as CASSWGGSNTEAFF.

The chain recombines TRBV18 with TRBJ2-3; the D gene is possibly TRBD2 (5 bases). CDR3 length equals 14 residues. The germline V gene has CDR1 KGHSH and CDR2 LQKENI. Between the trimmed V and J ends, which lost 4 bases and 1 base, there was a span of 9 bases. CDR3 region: CASSQADGTDTQYF. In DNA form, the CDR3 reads TGTGCCAGCTCACAAGCGGATGGCACAGATACGCAGTATTTT.

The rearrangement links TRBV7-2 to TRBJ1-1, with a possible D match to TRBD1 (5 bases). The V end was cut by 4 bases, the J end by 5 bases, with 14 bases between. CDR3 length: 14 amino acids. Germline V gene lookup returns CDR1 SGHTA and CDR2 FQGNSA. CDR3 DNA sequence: TGTGCCAGCAGCTCAGAACGCTGGGGGACTGAAGCTTTCTTT. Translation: CASSSERWGTEAFF.

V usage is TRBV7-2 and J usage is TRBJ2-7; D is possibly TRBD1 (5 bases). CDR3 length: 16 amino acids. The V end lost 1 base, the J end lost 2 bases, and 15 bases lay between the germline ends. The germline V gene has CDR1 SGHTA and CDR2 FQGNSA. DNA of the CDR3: TGTGCCAGCAGCTTAGAGTACAGGACGAGTGCCTACGAGCAGTACTTC. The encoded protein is CASSLEYRTSAYEQYF.

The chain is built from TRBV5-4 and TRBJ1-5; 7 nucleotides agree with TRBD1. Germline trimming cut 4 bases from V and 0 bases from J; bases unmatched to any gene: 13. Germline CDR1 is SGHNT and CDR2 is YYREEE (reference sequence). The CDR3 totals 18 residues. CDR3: CASSRGQPAIDSNQPQHF. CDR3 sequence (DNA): TGTGCCAGCAGCCGGGGACAGCCAGCTATTGATAGCAATCAGCCCCAGCATTTT.

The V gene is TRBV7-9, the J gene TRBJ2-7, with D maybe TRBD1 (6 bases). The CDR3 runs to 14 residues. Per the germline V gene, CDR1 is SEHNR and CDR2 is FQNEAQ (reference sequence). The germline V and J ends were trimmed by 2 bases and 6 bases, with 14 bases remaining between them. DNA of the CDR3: TGTGCCAGCAGCTTAACGATCAGGGGAAGCGAGCAGTACTTC. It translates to CASSLTIRGSEQYF.

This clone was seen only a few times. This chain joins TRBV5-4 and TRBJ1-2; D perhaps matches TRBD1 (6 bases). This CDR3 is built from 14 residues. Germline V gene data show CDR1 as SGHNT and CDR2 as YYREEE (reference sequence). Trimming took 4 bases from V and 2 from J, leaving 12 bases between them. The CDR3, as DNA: TGTGCCAGCAGCCCAGGGGCCCCCAACTATGGCTACACCTTC. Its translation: CASSPGAPNYGYTF.

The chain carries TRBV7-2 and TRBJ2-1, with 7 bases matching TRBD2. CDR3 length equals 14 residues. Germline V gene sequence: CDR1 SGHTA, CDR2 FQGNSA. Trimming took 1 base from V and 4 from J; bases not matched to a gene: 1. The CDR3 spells CASSLGREYNEQFF. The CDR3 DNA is TGTGCCAGCAGCTTAGGGCGGGAGTACAATGAGCAGTTCTTC. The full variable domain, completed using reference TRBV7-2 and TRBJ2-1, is GAGVSQSPSNKVTEKGKDVELRCDPISGHTALYWYRQSLGQGLEFLIYFQGNSAPDKSGLPSDRFSAERTGGSVSTLTIQRTQQEDSAVYLCASSLGREYNEQFFGPGTRLTVL.

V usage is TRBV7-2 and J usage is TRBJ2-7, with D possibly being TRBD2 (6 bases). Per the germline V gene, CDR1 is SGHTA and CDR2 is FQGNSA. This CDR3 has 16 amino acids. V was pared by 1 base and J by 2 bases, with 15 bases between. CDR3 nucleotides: TGTGCCAGCAGCTTAGGGGTGTCGGTAGCGGCCTACGAGCAGTACTTC. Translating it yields CASSLGVSVAAYEQYF.

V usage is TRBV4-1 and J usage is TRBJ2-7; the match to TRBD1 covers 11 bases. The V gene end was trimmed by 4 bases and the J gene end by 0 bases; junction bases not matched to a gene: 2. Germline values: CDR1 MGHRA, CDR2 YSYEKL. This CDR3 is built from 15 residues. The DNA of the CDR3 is TGCGCCAGCAGCCGGGACAGGGGGGTCTCCTACGAGCAGTACTTC. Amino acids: CASSRDRGVSYEQYF.

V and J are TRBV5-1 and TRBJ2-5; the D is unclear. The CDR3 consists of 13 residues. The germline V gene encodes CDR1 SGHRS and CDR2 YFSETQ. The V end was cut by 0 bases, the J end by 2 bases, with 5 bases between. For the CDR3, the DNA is TGCGCCAGCAGCTTGGTGGGGCAAGAGACCCAGTACTTC. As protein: CASSLVGQETQYF.

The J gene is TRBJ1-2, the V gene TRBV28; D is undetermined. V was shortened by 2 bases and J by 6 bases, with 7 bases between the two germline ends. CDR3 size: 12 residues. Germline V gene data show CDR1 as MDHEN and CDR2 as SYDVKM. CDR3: CASSLVGDGYTF. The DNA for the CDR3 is TGTGCCAGCAGTTTAGTGGGTGATGGCTACACCTTC.

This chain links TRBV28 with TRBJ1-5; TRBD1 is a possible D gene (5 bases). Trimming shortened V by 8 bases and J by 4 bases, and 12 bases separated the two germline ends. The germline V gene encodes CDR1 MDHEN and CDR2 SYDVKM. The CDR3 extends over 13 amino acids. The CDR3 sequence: CASWRGRNQPQHF. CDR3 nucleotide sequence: TGTGCCAGCTGGAGGGGAAGGAATCAGCCCCAGCATTTT.

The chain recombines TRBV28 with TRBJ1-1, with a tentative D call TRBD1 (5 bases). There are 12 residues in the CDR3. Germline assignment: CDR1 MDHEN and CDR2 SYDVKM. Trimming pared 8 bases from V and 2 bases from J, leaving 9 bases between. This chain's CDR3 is CASPGPNTEAFF. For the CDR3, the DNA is TGTGCCAGCCCAGGGCCTAACACTGAAGCTTTCTTT.

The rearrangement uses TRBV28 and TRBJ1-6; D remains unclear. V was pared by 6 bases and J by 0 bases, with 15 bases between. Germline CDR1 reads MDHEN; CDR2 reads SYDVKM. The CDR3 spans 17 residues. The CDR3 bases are TGTGCCAGCAGCCCCTACGGCATCCGCTCCTATAATTCACCCCTCCACTTT. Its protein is CASSPYGIRSYNSPLHF.

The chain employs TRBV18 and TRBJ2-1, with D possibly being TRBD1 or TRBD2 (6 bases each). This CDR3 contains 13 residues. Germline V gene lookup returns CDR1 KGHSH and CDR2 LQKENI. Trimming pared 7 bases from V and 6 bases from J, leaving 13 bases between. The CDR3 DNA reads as TGTGCCAGCTTTAGGGGGGATGGCAATGAGCAGTTCTTC. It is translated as CASFRGDGNEQFF.

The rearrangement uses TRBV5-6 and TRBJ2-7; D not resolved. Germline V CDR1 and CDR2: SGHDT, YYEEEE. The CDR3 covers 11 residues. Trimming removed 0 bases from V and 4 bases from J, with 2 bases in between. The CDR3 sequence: CASSLGYEQYF. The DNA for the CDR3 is TGTGCCAGCAGCTTGGGGTACGAGCAGTACTTC.

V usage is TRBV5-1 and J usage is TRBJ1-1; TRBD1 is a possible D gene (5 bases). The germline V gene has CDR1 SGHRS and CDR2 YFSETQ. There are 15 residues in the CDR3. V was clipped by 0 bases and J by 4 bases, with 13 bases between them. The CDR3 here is CASSLVPGVSTEAFF. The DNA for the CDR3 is TGCGCCAGCAGCTTGGTTCCGGGGGTTAGCACTGAAGCTTTCTTT.

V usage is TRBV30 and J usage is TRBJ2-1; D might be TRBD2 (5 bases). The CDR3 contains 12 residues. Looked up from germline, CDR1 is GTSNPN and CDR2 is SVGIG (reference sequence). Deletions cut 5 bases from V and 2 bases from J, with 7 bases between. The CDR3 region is CAWAGAYNEQFF. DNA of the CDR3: TGTGCCTGGGCCGGGGCCTACAATGAGCAGTTCTTC.